These 8 T cell receptor beta chains originate from one sample sequenced in a study of cytomegalovirus exposure and HLA in healthy donors. Vbeta (60) and Jbeta (13) primers were used in the PCR. Using immunoSEQ multiplex PCR, the repertoire was profiled, and TCRdb retains in-frame clones only, with some absent. This sample has under 200,000 clones, with approximately 79% found just once. Sequencing was performed on PBMCs. The receptors here all came from a male donor in good health and CMV-seronegative.

The chain is built from TRBV2 and TRBJ2-7; D call uncertain. CDR1 SNHLY and CDR2 FYNNEI come from the germline V gene. V gave up 2 bases and J gave up 5 bases, with 4 bases separating them. The CDR3 sequence is 11 residues long. Written as DNA, the CDR3 is TGTGCCAGCAGTGAAAACAACGAGCAGTACTTC. This codes for CASSENNEQYF. Combining the CDR3 with reference TRBV2 and TRBJ2-7 gives the whole variable domain EPEVTQTPSHQVTQMGQEVILRCVPISNHLYFYWYRQILGQKVEFLVSFYNNEISEKSEIFDDQFSVERPDGSNFTLKIRSTKLEDSAMYFCASSENNEQYFGPGTRLTVT.

The V gene is TRBV25-1, the J gene TRBJ1-3; D not resolved. The germline V gene encodes CDR1 MGHDK and CDR2 SYGVNS. V lost 4 bases and J lost 4, with 20 bases in between. The CDR3 spans 17 residues. The CDR3 loop is CASSARPPNGRGNTIYF. CDR3 in DNA: TGTGCCAGCAGTGCCCGACCGCCTAACGGGAGAGGAAACACCATATATTTT.

The chain carries TRBV19 and TRBJ2-2; 7 bases are a match to TRBD1. Per the germline V gene, CDR1 is LNHDA and CDR2 is SQIVND (reference sequence). This CDR3 contains 16 residues. V was pared by 4 bases and J by 5 bases, with 10 bases of the junction left unmatched. The CDR3 DNA sequence: TGTGCCAGTAGTACCCCAGGGGGATGGAGGACCGGGGAGCTGTTTTTT. Translation gives CASSTPGGWRTGELFF.

The chain links TRBV13 to TRBJ1-5, with a tentative D call TRBD1 (5 bases). The V gene lost 5 bases and the J gene lost 6 bases, with 11 bases spanning the gap. CDR1 is PRHDT and CDR2 is FYEKMQ in the germline V gene (reference sequence). This CDR3 comprises 13 residues. The DNA of the CDR3 is TGTGCCAGCAGCCCAACAGGCAGTCAGCCCCAGCATTTT. Amino acids: CASSPTGSQPQHF. The whole variable domain, filled in from reference TRBV13 and TRBJ1-5, reads AAGVIQSPRHLIKEKRETATLKCYPIPRHDTVYWYQQGPGQDPQFLISFYEKMQSDKGSIPDRFSAQQFSDYHSELNMSSLELGDSALYFCASSPTGSQPQHFGDGTRLSIL.

This clone was observed a few times. Compared with germline, one end of the junction differs, possibly owing to a read error. The chain is built from TRBV11-2 and TRBJ1-4; D may be TRBD1 (6 bases). Germline V gene data show CDR1 as SGHAT and CDR2 as FQNNGV. The length of the CDR3 is 16 residues. CDR3 nucleotides: TGTGCCAGCGGCTTAGTGGGTGGACAGAGCAATGAAAAACTGTTTTTT. Protein product: CASGLVGGQSNEKLFF.

J is TRBJ2-7 and V is TRBV9; maybe TRBD2 (6 bases). With 0 bases removed from V and 0 bases from J, the gap between germline ends came to 7 bases. The CDR3 is 14 residues long. Germline V gene data show CDR1 as SGDLS and CDR2 as YYNGEE. This chain's CDR3 is CASSVVGSSYEQYF. In nucleotides, the CDR3 is TGTGCCAGCAGCGTAGTCGGGAGCTCCTACGAGCAGTACTTC.

The rearrangement joins TRBV6-6 to TRBJ2-2; 8 bases match TRBD2. Looked up from germline, CDR1 is MNHNY and CDR2 is SVGAGI (reference sequence). The trim removed 4 bases at V and 6 bases at J, leaving 4 bases unmatched. The length of the CDR3 is 14 residues. The CDR3 here is CASSSGGQAGELFF. Written as DNA, the CDR3 is TGTGCCAGCAGTTCGGGGGGGCAAGCCGGGGAGCTGTTTTTT.

The chain uses TRBV5-1 and TRBJ1-4; 9 bases fit TRBD1. CDR1 and CDR2 from the germline V gene are SGHRS and YFSETQ. The V gene end was trimmed by 0 bases and the J gene end by 8 bases; junction bases not matched to a gene: 8. This CDR3 is built from 16 residues. The CDR3 nucleotides read TGCGCCAGCAGCTTGGCCGGGGGACAGGGAGTGGAAAAACTGTTTTTT. Amino acid sequence: CASSLAGGQGVEKLFF.